The rows below give T cell receptor beta chains drawn from one sample of a study of cytomegalovirus exposure and HLA in healthy donors. The protocol was immunoSEQ multiplex PCR, while the TCRdb copy is restricted to in-frame clones and leaves out a portion. The sample table includes more than 95,000 clones. Sequenced input: PBMCs. Source of these receptors: a man in his late teens or twenties in good health and CMV-seronegative. The CDR3 runs from the conserved cysteine through the conserved F or W. The D gene is left open where the match is weak.

TRBJ2-3,TRBD1,TRBV7-9,TGTGCCAGCAGCCTAGGGACAGACACAGATACGCAGTATTTT,CASSLGTDTDTQYF
TRBJ2-1,-,TRBV11-2,TGTGCCAGCAGCTTTATAGTTGACAATGAGCAGTTCTTC,CASSFIVDNEQFF
TRBJ2-2,-,TRBV6-5,TGTGCCAGCAGTTACGACCAGCGAACCGGGGAGCTGTTTTTT,CASSYDQRTGELFF
TRBJ2-1,-,TRBV7-2,TGTGCCAGCAGCCCCCGCGAGGAATACAATGAGCAGTTCTTC,CASSPREEYNEQFF
TRBJ2-1,-,TRBV20-1,TGCAGTGCTTCTTTCGTCGGGGAGCAGTTCTTC,CSASFVGEQFF
TRBJ1-2,TRBD1,TRBV7-9,TGTGCCAGCAGACGCCAGGGGGGCGGCTATGGCTACACCTTC,CASRRQGGGYGYTF
TRBJ2-2,-,TRBV18,TGTGCCAGCTCGCTCCGGGACAAAAACACCGGGGAGCTGTTTTTT,CASSLRDKNTGELFF
TRBJ2-1,-,TRBV6-4,TGTGCCAGCAGTTACCAGGTCAGGGACAATGAGCAGTTCTTC,CASSYQVRDNEQFF
TRBJ2-2,TRBD2,TRBV5-1,TGCGCCAGCGGGACTAGCGGGGCGACCGGGGAGCTGTTTTTT,CASGTSGATGELFF
TRBJ1-1,-,TRBV5-1,TGCGCCAGCAGCTTGACAGTTAACACTGAAGCTTTCTTT,CASSLTVNTEAFF
TRBJ2-7,-,TRBV4-1,TGCGCCAGCAGCCGCACTTCCCCGGGCTACGAGCAGTACTTC,CASSRTSPGYEQYF
TRBJ1-5,-,TRBV30,TGTGCCTGGAGTGTATCAATTTTCGCGAGTAGCAATCAGCCCCAGCATTTT,CAWSVSIFASSNQPQHF
TRBJ2-7,TRBD2,TRBV28,TGTGCCAGCAGACTAACTAGCGGGAGATACGACGAGCAGTACTTC,CASRLTSGRYDEQYF
TRBJ2-3,-,TRBV6-1,TGTGCCAGCAGTGCCACAGGGTCCCTCACAGATACGCAGTATTTT,CASSATGSLTDTQYF
TRBJ1-1,TRBD1,TRBV5-4,TGTGCCAGCAGCCTCAGGGGGACGACTGAAGCTTTCTTT,CASSLRGTTEAFF
TRBJ2-3,TRBD2,TRBV30,TGTGCCTGGGGGCGGGAGCGGTTCCTCACAGATACGCAGTATTTT,CAWGRERFLTDTQYF
TRBJ2-7,-,TRBV29-1,TGCAGCGCGTTCGGGGTCTCCTACGAGCAGTACTTC,CSAFGVSYEQYF
TRBJ2-3,TRBD2,TRBV29-1,TGCAGCGTTACCAGGACTAGCGGGGGGCCCACAGATACGCAGTATTTT,CSVTRTSGGPTDTQYF
TRBJ2-7,-,TRBV5-5,TGTGCCAGCAGCTTTGGCGGGACCTTAACCTACGAGCAGTACTTC,CASSFGGTLTYEQYF
TRBJ2-7,-,TRBV27,TGTGCCAGCCAAAGTCAACAGGGCGCCTACGAGCAGTACTTC,CASQSQQGAYEQYF
TRBJ1-2,-,TRBV7-9,TGTGCCAGCAGCCCAACCGGCGGCTCCCACTGGGGCTACACCTTC,CASSPTGGSHWGYTF
TRBJ1-2,TRBD1,TRBV6-6,TGTGCCAGCTTGGGGGGACAGGGGGTCGATGGCTACACCTTC,CASLGGQGVDGYTF
TRBJ2-1,TRBD2,TRBV4-2,TGTGCCAGCAGCCAATCTCCCCGGGCAGACGGGGGGGCCGAGAATGAGCAGTTCTTC,CASSQSPRADGGAENEQFF
TRBJ1-1,-,TRBV28,TGTGCCAGCAGTTTGCACAGATTGAACACTGAAGCTTTCTTT,CASSLHRLNTEAFF
TRBJ2-7,-,TRBV6-6,TGTGCCAGCAGTTCCCTTTCCTACGAGCAGTACTTC,CASSSLSYEQYF